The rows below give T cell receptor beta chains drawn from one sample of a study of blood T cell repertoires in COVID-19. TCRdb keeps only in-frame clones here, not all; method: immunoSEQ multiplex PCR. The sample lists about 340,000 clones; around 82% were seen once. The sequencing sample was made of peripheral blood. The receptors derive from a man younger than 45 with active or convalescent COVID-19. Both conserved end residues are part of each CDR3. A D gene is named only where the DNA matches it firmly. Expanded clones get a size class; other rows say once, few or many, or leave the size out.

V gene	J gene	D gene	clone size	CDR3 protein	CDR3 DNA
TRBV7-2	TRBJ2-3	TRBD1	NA	CASSFTGQLDTQYF	TGTGCCAGCAGCTTTACGGGACAGTTAGATACGCAGTATTTT
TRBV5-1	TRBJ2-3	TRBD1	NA	CASRSTGGDTDTQYF	TGCGCCAGCAGGTCGACAGGGGGCGACACAGATACGCAGTATTTT
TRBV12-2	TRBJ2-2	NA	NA	CASRLAPGCTGELFF	TGTGCAAGTCGCTTAGCGCCGGGGTGCACCGGGGAGCTGTTTTTT
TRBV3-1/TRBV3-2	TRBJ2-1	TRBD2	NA	CASSHGTSALDEQFF	TGTGCCAGCAGCCATGGAACTAGCGCCCTGGATGAGCAGTTCTTC
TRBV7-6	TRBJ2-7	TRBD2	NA	CASSPRPASGAYEQYF	TGTGCCAGCAGCCCGCGGCCCGCTAGCGGGGCTTACGAGCAGTACTTC
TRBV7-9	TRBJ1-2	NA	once	CASSSFGAKWDYGYTF	TGTGCCAGCAGCTCGTTTGGGGCAAAGTGGGACTATGGCTACACCTTC
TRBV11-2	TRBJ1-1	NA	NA	CASRPGTRRNTEAFF	TGTGCCAGCAGACCGGGGACACGACGGAACACTGAAGCTTTCTTT
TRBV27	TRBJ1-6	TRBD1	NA	CASTTLGQGPSPLHF	TGTGCCAGCACCACTCTAGGACAGGGGCCTTCACCCCTCCACTTT
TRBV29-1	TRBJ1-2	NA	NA	CSVGSGYTF	TGCAGCGTTGGCAGTGGCTACACCTTC
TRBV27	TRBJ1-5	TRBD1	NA	CASSSTRTGNSNQPQHF	TGTGCCAGCAGTTCAACCCGGACAGGGAATAGCAATCAGCCCCAGCATTTT
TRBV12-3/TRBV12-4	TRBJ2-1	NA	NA	CASSSTTGNEQFF	TGTGCCAGCAGTTCCACCACGGGCAATGAGCAGTTCTTC
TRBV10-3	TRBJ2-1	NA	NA	CAISSGLPEGEQFF	TGTGCCATCAGTTCGGGACTCCCTGAGGGTGAGCAGTTCTTC
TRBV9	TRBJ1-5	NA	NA	CASSVGQNSNQPQHF	TGTGCCAGCAGCGTAGGGCAGAATAGCAATCAGCCCCAGCATTTT
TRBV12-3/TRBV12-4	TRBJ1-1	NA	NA	CASSPQGMIEAFF	TGTGCCAGCAGTCCACAGGGTATGATTGAAGCTTTCTTT
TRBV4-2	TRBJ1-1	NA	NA	CASSQELGAPPNTEAFF	TGTGCCAGCAGCCAAGAGCTAGGGGCACCTCCGAACACTGAAGCTTTCTTT